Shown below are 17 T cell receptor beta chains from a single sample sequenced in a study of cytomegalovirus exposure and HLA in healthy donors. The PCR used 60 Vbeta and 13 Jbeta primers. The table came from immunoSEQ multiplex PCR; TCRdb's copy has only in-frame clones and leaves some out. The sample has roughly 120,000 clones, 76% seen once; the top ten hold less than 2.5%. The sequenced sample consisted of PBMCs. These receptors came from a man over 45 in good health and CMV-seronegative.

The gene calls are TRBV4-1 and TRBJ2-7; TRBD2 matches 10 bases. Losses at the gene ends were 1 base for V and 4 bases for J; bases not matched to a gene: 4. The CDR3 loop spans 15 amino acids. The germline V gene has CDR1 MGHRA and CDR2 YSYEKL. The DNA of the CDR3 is TGCGCCAGCAGCCAAGTAGCGGGGGGTGATTACGAGCAGTACGTC. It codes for CASSQVAGGDYEQYV.

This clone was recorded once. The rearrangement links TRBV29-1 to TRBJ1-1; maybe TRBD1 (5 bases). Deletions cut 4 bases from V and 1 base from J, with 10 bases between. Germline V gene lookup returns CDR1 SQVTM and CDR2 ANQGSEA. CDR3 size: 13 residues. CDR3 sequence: CSVAGRRNTEAFF. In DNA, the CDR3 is TGCAGCGTTGCAGGGAGGCGGAACACTGAAGCTTTCTTT. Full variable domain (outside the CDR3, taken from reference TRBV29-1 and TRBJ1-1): SAVISQKPSRDICQRGTSLTIQCQVDSQVTMMFWYRQQPGQSLTLIATANQGSEATYESGFVIDKFPISRPNLTFSTLTVSNMSPEDSSIYLCSVAGRRNTEAFFGQGTRLTVV.

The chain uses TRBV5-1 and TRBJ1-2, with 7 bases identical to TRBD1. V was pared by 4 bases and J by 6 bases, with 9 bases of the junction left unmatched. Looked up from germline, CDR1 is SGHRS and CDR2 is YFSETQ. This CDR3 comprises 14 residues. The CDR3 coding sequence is TGCGCCAGCAGCGTCCAACTCACAGGGGATGGCTACACCTTC. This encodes CASSVQLTGDGYTF.

The DNA for the CDR3 is TGTGCCACCAGCAGAGATAGAGGGTATGCAGGTGAAAAACTGTTTTTT. This sequence encodes CATSRDRGYAGEKLFF. This rearrangement joins TRBV15 to TRBJ1-4; D is ambiguous. CDR1 is LNHNV, CDR2 YYDKDF, per germline (reference sequence). This CDR3 has 16 amino acids. The germline V and J ends were trimmed by 0 bases and 7 bases, with 15 bases remaining between them.

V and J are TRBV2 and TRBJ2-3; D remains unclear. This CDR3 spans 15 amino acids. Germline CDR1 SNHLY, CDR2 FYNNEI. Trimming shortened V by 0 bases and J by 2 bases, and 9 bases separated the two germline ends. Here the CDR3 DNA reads TGTGCCAGCAGTGAAGCTGGAACAGACACAGATACGCAGTATTTT. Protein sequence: CASSEAGTDTDTQYF.

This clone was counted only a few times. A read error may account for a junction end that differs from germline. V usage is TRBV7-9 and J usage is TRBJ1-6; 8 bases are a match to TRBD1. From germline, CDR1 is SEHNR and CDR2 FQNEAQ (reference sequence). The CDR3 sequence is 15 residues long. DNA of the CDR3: TGTTCCAGCAGCTTGGGGACAGGAGGCGGTTCACCCCTCCACTTT. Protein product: CSSSLGTGGGSPLHF.

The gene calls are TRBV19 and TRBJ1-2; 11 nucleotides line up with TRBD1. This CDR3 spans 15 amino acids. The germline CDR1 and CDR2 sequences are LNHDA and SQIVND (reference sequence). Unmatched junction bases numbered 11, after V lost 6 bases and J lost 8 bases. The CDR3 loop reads CASSRGGQGVYGYTF. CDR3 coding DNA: TGTGCCAGTAGCCGGGGGGGACAGGGGGTTTACGGCTACACCTTC.

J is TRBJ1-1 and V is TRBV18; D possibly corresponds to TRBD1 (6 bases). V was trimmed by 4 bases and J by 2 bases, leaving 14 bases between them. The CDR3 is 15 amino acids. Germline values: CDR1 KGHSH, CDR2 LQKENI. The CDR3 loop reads CASSQLGTYNTEAFF. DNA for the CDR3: TGTGCCAGCTCACAGCTCGGGACATATAACACTGAAGCTTTCTTT.

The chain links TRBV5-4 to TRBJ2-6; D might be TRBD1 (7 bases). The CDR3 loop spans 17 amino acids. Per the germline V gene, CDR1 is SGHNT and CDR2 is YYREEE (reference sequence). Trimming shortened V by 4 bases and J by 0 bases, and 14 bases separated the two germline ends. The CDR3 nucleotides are TGTGCCAGCAGCACCCCAGGGGGGACCTCTGGGGCCAACGTCCTGACTTTC. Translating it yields CASSTPGGTSGANVLTF.

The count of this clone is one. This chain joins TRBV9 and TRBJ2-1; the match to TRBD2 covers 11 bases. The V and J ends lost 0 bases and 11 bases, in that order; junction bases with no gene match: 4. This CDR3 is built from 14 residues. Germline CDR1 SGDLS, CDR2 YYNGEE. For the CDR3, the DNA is TGTGCCAGCAGCGTAGATCCTAGCGGGGGGAAGCAGTTCTTC. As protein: CASSVDPSGGKQFF.

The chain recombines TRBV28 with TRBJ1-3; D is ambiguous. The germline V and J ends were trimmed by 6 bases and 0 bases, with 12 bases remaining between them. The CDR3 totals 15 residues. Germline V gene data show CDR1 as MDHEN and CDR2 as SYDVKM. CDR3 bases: TGTGCCAGCAGCCCCGCAATGAGCTCTGGAAACACCATATATTTT. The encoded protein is CASSPAMSSGNTIYF.

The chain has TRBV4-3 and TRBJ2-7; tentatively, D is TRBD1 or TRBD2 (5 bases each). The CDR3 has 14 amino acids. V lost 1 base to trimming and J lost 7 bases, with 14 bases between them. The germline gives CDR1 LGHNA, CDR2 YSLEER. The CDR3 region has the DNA TGCGCCAGCAGCCAAGCTCCGGGCAGGGAGGAGCAGTACGTC. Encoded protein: CASSQAPGREEQYV.

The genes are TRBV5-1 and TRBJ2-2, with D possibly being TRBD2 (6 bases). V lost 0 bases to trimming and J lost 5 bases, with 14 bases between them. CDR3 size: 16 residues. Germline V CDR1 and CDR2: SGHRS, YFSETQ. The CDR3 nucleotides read TGCGCCAGCAGCTTGGCAGGCCCCGGGGGAACCGGGGAGCTGTTTTTT. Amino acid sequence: CASSLAGPGGTGELFF.

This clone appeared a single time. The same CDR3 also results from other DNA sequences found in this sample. The CDR3 region is CASSQDRSGGKETQYF. As DNA, the CDR3 is TGTGCCAGCAGCCAAGATAGGAGCGGGGGGAAAGAGACCCAGTACTTC. The V call is TRBV4-2, the J call TRBJ2-5; 9 nucleotides line up with TRBD2. Trimming took 0 bases from V and 3 from J; bases not matched to a gene: 5. The CDR3 length is 16 residues. Per germline, CDR1 LGHNA and CDR2 YNFKEQ.

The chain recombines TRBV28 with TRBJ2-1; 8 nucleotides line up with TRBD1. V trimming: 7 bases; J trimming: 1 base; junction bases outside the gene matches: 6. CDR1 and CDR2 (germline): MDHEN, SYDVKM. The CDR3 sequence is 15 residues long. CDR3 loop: CASTSGTGSYNEQFF. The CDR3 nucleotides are TGTGCCAGCACATCCGGGACAGGATCCTACAATGAGCAGTTCTTC.

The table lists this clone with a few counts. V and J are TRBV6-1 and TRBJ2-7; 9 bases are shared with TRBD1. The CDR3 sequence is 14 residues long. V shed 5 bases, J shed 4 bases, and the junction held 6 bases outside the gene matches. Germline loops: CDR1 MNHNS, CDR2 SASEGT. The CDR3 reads CASSSRTGVYEQYF. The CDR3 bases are TGTGCCAGCAGTAGCCGGACAGGGGTTTACGAGCAGTACTTC.

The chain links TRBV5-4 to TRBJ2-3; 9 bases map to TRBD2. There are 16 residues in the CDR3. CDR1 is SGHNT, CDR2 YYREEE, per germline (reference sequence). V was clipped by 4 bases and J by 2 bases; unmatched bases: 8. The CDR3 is CASSTPGLALTDTQYF. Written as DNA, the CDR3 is TGTGCCAGCAGCACCCCGGGACTAGCTCTCACAGATACGCAGTATTTT.